This T cell receptor (beta chain) is from a study of a mutant IDH1 vaccine in newly diagnosed glioma. Germline values: CDR1 LNHDA, CDR2 SQIVND (reference sequence). The CDR3 extends over 15 amino acids. With 5 bases removed from V and 8 bases from J, the gap between germline ends came to 21 bases. Time point: baseline, week 1 (first vaccination visit). The treatment is: pre-vaccination baseline after standard-of-care therapy. Repertoires were generated with immunoSEQ multiplex PCR, while TCRdb's copy carries only in-frame clones and drops some. The sample contains about 59,000 clones, more than 85% of which appear only once.

This material consisted of PBMCs, taken from a glioma patient treated with radiotherapy, temozolomide or both. The chain combines TRBV19 with TRBJ1-1, with D tentatively TRBD1 (5 bases). This clonotype originated in a man aged 50-60 years with glioma. The DNA for the CDR3 is TGTGCCAGTAGTGTTCGACAGACGGGTCAAGGAGAAGCTTTCTTT. Translating gives CASSVRQTGQGEAFF.